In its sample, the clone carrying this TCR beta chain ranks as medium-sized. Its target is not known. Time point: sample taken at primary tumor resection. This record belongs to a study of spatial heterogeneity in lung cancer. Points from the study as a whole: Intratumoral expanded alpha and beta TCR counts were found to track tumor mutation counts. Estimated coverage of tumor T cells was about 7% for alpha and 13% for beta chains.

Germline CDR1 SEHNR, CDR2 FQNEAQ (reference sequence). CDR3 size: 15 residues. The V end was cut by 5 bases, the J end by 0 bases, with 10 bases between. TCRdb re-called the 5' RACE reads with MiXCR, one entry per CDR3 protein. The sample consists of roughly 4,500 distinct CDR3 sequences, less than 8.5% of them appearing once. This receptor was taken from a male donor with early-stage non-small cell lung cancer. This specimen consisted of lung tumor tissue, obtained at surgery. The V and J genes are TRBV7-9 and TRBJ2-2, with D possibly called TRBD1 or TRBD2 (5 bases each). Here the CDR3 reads CASSPGPTNTGELFF. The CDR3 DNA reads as TGTGCCAGCAGCCCGGGACCGACGAACACCGGGGAGCTGTTTTTT.